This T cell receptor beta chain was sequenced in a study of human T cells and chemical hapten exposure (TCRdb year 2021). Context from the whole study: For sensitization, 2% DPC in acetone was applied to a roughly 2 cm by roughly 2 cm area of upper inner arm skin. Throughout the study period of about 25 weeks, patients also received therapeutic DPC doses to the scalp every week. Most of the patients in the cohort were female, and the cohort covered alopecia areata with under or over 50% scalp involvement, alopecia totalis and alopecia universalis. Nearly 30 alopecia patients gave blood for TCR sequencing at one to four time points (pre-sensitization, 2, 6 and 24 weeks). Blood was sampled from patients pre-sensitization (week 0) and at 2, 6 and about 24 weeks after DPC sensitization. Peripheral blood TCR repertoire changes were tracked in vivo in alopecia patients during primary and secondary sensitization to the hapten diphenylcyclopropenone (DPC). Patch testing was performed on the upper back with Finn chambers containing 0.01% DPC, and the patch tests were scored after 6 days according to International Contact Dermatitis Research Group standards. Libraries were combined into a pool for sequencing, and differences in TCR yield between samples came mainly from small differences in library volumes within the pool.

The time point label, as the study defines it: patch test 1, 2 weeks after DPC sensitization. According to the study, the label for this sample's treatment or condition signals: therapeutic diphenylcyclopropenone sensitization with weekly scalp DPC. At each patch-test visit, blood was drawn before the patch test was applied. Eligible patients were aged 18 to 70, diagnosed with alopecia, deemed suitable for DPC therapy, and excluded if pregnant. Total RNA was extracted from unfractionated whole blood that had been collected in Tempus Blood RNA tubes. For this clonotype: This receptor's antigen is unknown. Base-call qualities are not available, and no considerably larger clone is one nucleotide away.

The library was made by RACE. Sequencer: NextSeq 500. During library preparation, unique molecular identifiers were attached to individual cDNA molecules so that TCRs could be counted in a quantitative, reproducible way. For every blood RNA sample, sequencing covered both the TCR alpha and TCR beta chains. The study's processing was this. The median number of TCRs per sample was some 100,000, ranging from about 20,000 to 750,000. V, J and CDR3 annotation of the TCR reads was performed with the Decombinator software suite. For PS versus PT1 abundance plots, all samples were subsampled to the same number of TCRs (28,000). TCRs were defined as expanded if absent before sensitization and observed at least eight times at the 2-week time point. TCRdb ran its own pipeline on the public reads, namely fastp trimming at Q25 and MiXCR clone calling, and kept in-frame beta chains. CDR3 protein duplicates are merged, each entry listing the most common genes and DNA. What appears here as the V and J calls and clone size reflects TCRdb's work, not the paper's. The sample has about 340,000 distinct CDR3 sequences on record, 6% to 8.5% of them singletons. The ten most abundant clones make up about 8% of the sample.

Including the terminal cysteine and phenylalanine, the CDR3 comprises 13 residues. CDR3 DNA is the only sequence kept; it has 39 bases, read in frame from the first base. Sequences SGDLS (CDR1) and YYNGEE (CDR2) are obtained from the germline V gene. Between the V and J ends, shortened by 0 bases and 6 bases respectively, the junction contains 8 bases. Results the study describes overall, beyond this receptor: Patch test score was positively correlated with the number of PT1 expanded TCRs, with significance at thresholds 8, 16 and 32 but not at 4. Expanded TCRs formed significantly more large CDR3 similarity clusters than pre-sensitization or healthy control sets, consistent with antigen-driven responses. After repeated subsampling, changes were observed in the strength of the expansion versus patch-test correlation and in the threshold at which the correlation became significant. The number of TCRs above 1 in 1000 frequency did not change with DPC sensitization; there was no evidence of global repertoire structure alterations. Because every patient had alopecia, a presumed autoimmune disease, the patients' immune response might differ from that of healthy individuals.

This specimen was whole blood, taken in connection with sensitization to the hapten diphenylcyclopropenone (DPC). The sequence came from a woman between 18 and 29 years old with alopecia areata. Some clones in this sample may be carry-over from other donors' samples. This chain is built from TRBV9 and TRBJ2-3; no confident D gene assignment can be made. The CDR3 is CASSVEATDTQYF. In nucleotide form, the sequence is TGTGCCAGCAGCGTAGAGGCCACGGATACGCAGTATTTT. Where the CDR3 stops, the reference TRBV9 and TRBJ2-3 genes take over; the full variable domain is DSGVTQTPKHLITATGQRVTLRCSPRSGDLSVYWYQQSLDQGLQFLIQYYNGEERAKGNILERFSAQQFPDLHSELNLSSLELGDSALYFCASSVEATDTQYFGPGTRLTVL.